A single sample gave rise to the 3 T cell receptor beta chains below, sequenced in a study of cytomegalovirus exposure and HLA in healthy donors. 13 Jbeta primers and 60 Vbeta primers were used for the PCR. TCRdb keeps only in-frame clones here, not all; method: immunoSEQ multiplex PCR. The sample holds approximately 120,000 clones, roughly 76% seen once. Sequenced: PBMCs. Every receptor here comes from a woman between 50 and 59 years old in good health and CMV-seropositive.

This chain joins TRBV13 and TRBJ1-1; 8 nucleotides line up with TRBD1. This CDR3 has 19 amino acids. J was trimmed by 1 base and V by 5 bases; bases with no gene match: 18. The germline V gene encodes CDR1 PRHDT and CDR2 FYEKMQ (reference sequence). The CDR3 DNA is TGTGCCAGCAGCCAATTTGAAATCGGACAGGGTATATGGAACACTGAAGCTTTCTTT. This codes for CASSQFEIGQGIWNTEAFF.

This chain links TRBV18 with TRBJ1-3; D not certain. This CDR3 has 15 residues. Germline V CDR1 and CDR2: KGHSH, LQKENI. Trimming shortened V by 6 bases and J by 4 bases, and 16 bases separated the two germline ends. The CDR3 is CASSPKKSGGNTIYF. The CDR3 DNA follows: TGTGCCAGCTCGCCCAAGAAATCGGGAGGAAACACCATATATTTT.

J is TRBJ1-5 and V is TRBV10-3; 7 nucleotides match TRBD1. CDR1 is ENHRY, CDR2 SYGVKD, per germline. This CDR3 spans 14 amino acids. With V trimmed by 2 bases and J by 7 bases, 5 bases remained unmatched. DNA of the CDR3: TGTGCCATCAGTGAGGCCCGGGACAGCCAGCCCCAGCATTTT. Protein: CAISEARDSQPQHF.